The present T cell receptor beta chain was sequenced within a study of cytomegalovirus exposure and HLA in healthy donors. 60 Vbeta and 13 Jbeta primers were used in PCR. Assay: immunoSEQ multiplex PCR; the TCRdb copy retains only in-frame clones and omits some. The sample records over 75,000 clones, around four fifths being singletons. The CDR3 totals 11 residues. V was pared by 5 bases and J by 8 bases, with 1 base of the junction left unmatched. Germline V CDR1 and CDR2: MNHEY, SVGAGI. Sequences were obtained from PBMCs. The chain employs TRBV6-5 and TRBJ1-2; 8 bases are shared with TRBD1. This sequence was found in a man aged 50 to 59 in good health and CMV-seropositive. CDR3 in amino acids: CASSTGGGYTF. CDR3 DNA: TGTGCCAGCAGTACAGGGGGAGGCTACACCTTC.